A selection of T cell receptor beta chains follows, all from one sample in a study of neurological immune-mediated disorders. TCRdb used MiXCR to reprocess the 5' RACE reads, holding one entry per CDR3 protein. Of over 55,000 distinct CDR3 sequences listed, roughly 2.5% are singletons. Specimen: PBMCs. These receptor sequences come from a man aged 50 or older with multiple sclerosis. CDR3s include the opening cysteine and the closing phenylalanine or tryptophan. A D gene is named only where the DNA matches it firmly. The size entry gives how often the clone was seen (once, few, many) or a class if it is expanded.

j_call | clone_size | d_call | v_call | cdr3_aa | cdr3_nt
TRBJ2-2 | many | NA | TRBV2 | CASSEIVANTGELFF | TGTGCCAGCAGTGAAATAGTGGCGAACACCGGGGAGCTGTTTTTT
TRBJ2-3 | many | NA | TRBV6-2/TRBV6-3 | CASSPTYSHVAYF | TGTGCCAGCAGCCCGACTTACTCCCACGTCGCGTATTTT
TRBJ2-1 | many | TRBD2 | TRBV11-1 | CASSLAPGLAGIFRGNEQFF | TGTGCCAGCAGCTTAGCACCGGGACTAGCGGGGATATTCAGAGGGAATGAGCAGTTCTTC
TRBJ2-7 | many | NA | TRBV7-8 | CASSPRRSYEQYF | TGTGCCAGCAGCCCCCGTCGATCCTACGAGCAGTACTTC
TRBJ2-6 | many | NA | TRBV27 | CASSLKGTSGANVLTF | TGTGCCAGCAGTCTAAAGGGGACCTCTGGGGCCAACGTCCTGACTTTC
TRBJ2-5 | many | NA | TRBV5-1 | CASSLAPGNQETQYF | TGCGCCAGCAGCTTGGCCCCGGGCAATCAAGAGACCCAGTACTTC
TRBJ2-5 | many | NA | TRBV27 | CASSLGWAQETQYF | TGTGCCAGCAGTTTAGGATGGGCCCAAGAGACCCAGTACTTC
TRBJ1-2 | many | NA | TRBV6-5 | CASSSQTVAPNYGYTF | TGTGCCAGCAGTTCCCAGACAGTCGCGCCTAACTATGGCTACACCTTC
TRBJ2-5 | many | NA | TRBV12-3/TRBV12-4 | CASSSSQETQYF | TGTGCCAGCAGCAGCAGCCAAGAGACCCAGTACTTC
TRBJ1-5 | few | NA | TRBV18 | CASSPRQGNQPQHF | TGTGCCAGCTCACCTCGACAGGGCAATCAGCCCCAGCATTTT